These 25 T cell receptor beta chains were sequenced from one sample in a study of shared clonotypes between healthy human individuals. CD45RO-negative cells were positively selected for CCR7, leaving out terminally differentiated effector memory CD45RA+ cells. This table comes from immunoSEQ multiplex PCR, and its TCRdb copy is limited to in-frame clones, with some not included. In the table there are about 680,000 clones, 92% of which are singletons. The sample taken for sequencing was naive CD8+ T cells sorted from blood. All receptors derive from a man aged 25-45 years in good health.

Comments on this clone: Other DNA sequences in this specimen translate into the identical CDR3. The chain links TRBV10-1 to TRBJ2-1; a weak D match, TRBD2 (5 bases). Germline CDR1 WNHNN, CDR2 SYGVQD (reference sequence). The CDR3 contains 16 residues. V dropped 0 bases and J dropped 0 bases, with 9 bases sitting between them. The CDR3 region is CASSESIGSSYNEQFF. The CDR3 DNA follows: TGCGCCAGCAGTGAGTCGATAGGGAGCTCCTACAATGAGCAGTTCTTC.

The chain joins TRBV7-3 to TRBJ2-3; D is undetermined. The CDR3 totals 14 residues. Germline loops: CDR1 SGHTA, CDR2 FQGTGA. Trimming took off 4 bases at V and 6 bases at J, with 14 bases between the two ends. The CDR3 DNA reads as TGTGCCAGCAGCTCCTACGGGCCTGGGGATACGCAGTATTTT. This sequence encodes CASSSYGPGDTQYF.

The V gene is TRBV5-1, the J gene TRBJ1-1; 8 nucleotides align to TRBD1. Germline loops: CDR1 SGHRS, CDR2 YFSETQ. Trimming took 4 bases from V and 1 from J; bases not matched to a gene: 9. This CDR3 spans 16 amino acids. CDR3 loop: CASSNGQGTPNTEAFF. The DNA for the CDR3 is TGCGCCAGCAGCAATGGACAGGGAACACCGAACACTGAAGCTTTCTTT.

V is TRBV4-1 and J is TRBJ2-7; D gene uncertain. Looked up from germline, CDR1 is MGHRA and CDR2 is YSYEKL. This CDR3 region has 15 residues. V lost 2 bases and J 2 bases, leaving 13 bases between the germline ends. CDR3 nucleotides: TGCGCCAGCAGCCAACAGTCAGGAATCGCCTACGAGCAGTACTTC. Encoded protein: CASSQQSGIAYEQYF.

This clone appeared many times. The chain combines TRBV6-1 with TRBJ2-1, with D possibly matching TRBD2 (6 bases). The CDR3 runs to 12 residues. Per the germline V gene, CDR1 is MNHNS and CDR2 is SASEGT. V was cut by 6 bases and J by 6 bases, with 9 bases left in between. As DNA, the CDR3 is TGTGCCAGCAGGTCACTAGCCAATGAGCAGTTCTTC. It encodes CASRSLANEQFF.

J is TRBJ1-2 and V is TRBV7-9; the D gene is possibly TRBD1 (6 bases). This CDR3 has 14 amino acids. Trimming left V 5 bases short and J 3 bases short, with 13 bases between. CDR1 and CDR2 from the germline V gene are SEHNR and FQNEAQ (reference sequence). The CDR3 protein is CASSISDRDYGYTF. CDR3 nucleotide sequence: TGTGCCAGCAGCATCTCGGACAGAGACTATGGCTACACCTTC. Together with reference TRBV7-9 and TRBJ1-2, the CDR3 gives the full variable domain: DTGVSQNPRHKITKRGQNVTFRCDPISEHNRLYWYRQTLGQGPEFLTYFQNEAQLEKSRLLSDRFSAERPKGSFSTLEIQRTEQGDSAMYLCASSISDRDYGYTFGSGTRLTVV.

In regard to this clone: At the DNA level, this CDR3 is encoded by other sequences in the same sample as well. CDR3 residues: CSVGQGEYEQYF. The CDR3 DNA is TGCAGCGTCGGACAGGGGGAATACGAGCAGTACTTC. V gene TRBV29-1 combines with J gene TRBJ2-7; TRBD1 matches 10 bases. The V and J ends lost 6 bases and 4 bases, in that order; junction bases with no gene match: 3. This CDR3 contains 12 residues. The germline CDR1 and CDR2 sequences are SQVTM and ANQGSEA.

The chain joins TRBV19 to TRBJ2-7; 7 nucleotides line up with TRBD2. The CDR3 loop spans 15 amino acids. V gave up 4 bases and J gave up 4 bases; unmatched junction bases: 10. Germline V lookup: CDR1 LNHDA, CDR2 SQIVND (reference sequence). CDR3 sequence reads: CASSTQAGRVYEQYF. CDR3 coding DNA: TGTGCCAGTAGTACACAAGCGGGAAGGGTGTACGAGCAGTACTTC.

The V call is TRBV27, the J call TRBJ2-7; the D gene is possibly TRBD1 (6 bases). Germline lookup yields CDR1 MNHEY and CDR2 SMNVEV (reference sequence). Trimming pared 3 bases from V and 2 bases from J, leaving 14 bases between. The CDR3 runs 15 residues. The CDR3, as DNA: TGTGCCAGCAGTTTGGGGGCTTCTCCGGCCTACGAGCAGTACTTC. Its protein is CASSLGASPAYEQYF.

The rearrangement joins TRBV5-1 to TRBJ2-3; D may match TRBD1 or TRBD2 (5 bases each). V was clipped by 6 bases and J by 0 bases, with 14 bases between them. CDR1 SGHRS and CDR2 YFSETQ come from the germline V gene. The length of the CDR3 is 15 residues. CDR3 residues: CASTQWGMSTDTQYF. In DNA, the CDR3 is TGCGCCAGCACCCAATGGGGGATGAGCACAGATACGCAGTATTTT.

V usage is TRBV7-9 and J usage is TRBJ2-1, with D possibly TRBD2 on 5 matching bases. This CDR3 comprises 14 residues. Germline V CDR1 and CDR2: SEHNR, FQNEAQ (reference sequence). V was shortened by 7 bases and J by 6 bases, with 16 bases between the two germline ends. The DNA of the CDR3 is TGTGCCAGCACAGGTCTGTTAGCGAGCAATGAGCAGTTCTTC. It translates to CASTGLLASNEQFF. The whole variable domain, remainder taken from reference TRBV7-9 and TRBJ2-1, is DTGVSQNPRHKITKRGQNVTFRCDPISEHNRLYWYRQTLGQGPEFLTYFQNEAQLEKSRLLSDRFSAERPKGSFSTLEIQRTEQGDSAMYLCASTGLLASNEQFFGPGTRLTVL.

V and J are TRBV11-2 and TRBJ2-6; D unclear. Germline CDR1 is SGHAT and CDR2 is FQNNGV. The CDR3 loop spans 16 amino acids. V dropped 1 base and J dropped 3 bases, with 10 bases sitting between them. CDR3 sequence: CASSLAPLVGANVLTF. CDR3 coding DNA: TGTGCCAGCAGCTTAGCTCCTCTTGTTGGGGCCAACGTCCTGACTTTC.

In its sample, this clone was seen many times. This chain connects TRBV27 to TRBJ2-7; no firm D call. The CDR3 contains 13 residues. Germline loops: CDR1 MNHEY, CDR2 SMNVEV (reference sequence). V lost 8 bases and J lost 4, with 15 bases in between. The CDR3 region is CASGAAQSYEQYF. The CDR3, as DNA: TGTGCCAGCGGAGCAGCCCAGAGTTACGAGCAGTACTTC.

The chain couples TRBV11-2 to TRBJ2-1; the D is unclear. Germline V lookup: CDR1 SGHAT, CDR2 FQNNGV. The CDR3 spans 12 residues. With 5 bases removed from V and 7 bases from J, the gap between germline ends came to 9 bases. The CDR3 loop is CASSPLVNEQFF. CDR3 DNA sequence: TGTGCCAGCAGCCCCCTTGTAAATGAGCAGTTCTTC.

V and J are TRBV6-1 and TRBJ2-1; D gene unclear. The CDR3 loop spans 11 amino acids. The germline V and J ends were trimmed by 6 bases and 10 bases, with 10 bases remaining between them. CDR1 MNHNS and CDR2 SASEGT come from the germline V gene. This chain's CDR3 is CASSAGSEQFF. DNA for the CDR3: TGTGCCAGCAGCGCAGGTTCCGAGCAGTTCTTC.

This clone occurred once. The chain carries TRBV7-8 and TRBJ2-7, with 14 bases that match TRBD2. Germline assignment: CDR1 SGHVS and CDR2 FQNEAQ. Germline trimming cut 3 bases from V and 4 bases from J; bases unmatched to any gene: 5. The CDR3 is 16 amino acids. CDR3 protein: CASSFGTSGSGYEQYF. The DNA for the CDR3 is TGTGCCAGCAGCTTCGGGACTAGCGGGAGTGGGTACGAGCAGTACTTC. The variable domain in full, completed from reference TRBV7-8 and TRBJ2-7, reads GAGVSQSPRYKVAKRGQDVALRCDPISGHVSLFWYQQALGQGPEFLTYFQNEAQLDKSGLPSDRFFAERPEGSVSTLKIQRTQQEDSAVYLCASSFGTSGSGYEQYFGPGTRLTVT.

The chain carries TRBV4-1 and TRBJ2-5, with TRBD2 matching over 9 bases. The CDR3 is 17 residues long. Germline values: CDR1 MGHRA, CDR2 YSYEKL. With 0 bases clipped from V and 0 bases from J, the junction kept 5 bases outside the gene matches. CDR3 bases: TGCGCCAGCAGCCAAGATCCTAGCGGGACCTACCAAGAGACCCAGTACTTC. Translation gives CASSQDPSGTYQETQYF.

The J gene is TRBJ2-1, the V gene TRBV4-3; TRBD2 might be the D (6 bases). The V gene lost 3 bases and the J gene lost 10 bases, with 22 bases spanning the gap. The germline V gene has CDR1 LGHNA and CDR2 YSLEER. The CDR3 sequence is 16 residues long. CDR3 sequence reads: CASSQNTGLRFHEQFF. The CDR3 DNA follows: TGCGCCAGCAGCCAGAACACGGGACTGAGATTCCACGAGCAGTTCTTC.

This chain uses TRBV27 with TRBJ2-3, with D maybe TRBD2 (5 bases). Germline-derived CDR1 and CDR2 are MNHEY and SMNVEV (reference sequence). This CDR3 contains 12 residues. V was shortened by 2 bases and J by 14 bases, with 14 bases between the two germline ends. The CDR3 region has the DNA TGTGCCAGCAGTTTACCGGGGAGAGGGTGGTATTTT. Its protein product is CASSLPGRGWYF.

The V gene is TRBV4-3, the J gene TRBJ2-7; possibly TRBD1 for D (5 bases). V was trimmed by 5 bases and J by 0 bases, leaving 8 bases between them. Per the germline V gene, CDR1 is LGHNA and CDR2 is YSLEER. The CDR3 consists of 13 residues. CDR3 sequence reads: CASSADNSYEQYF. CDR3 DNA sequence: TGCGCCAGCAGCGCGGACAACTCCTACGAGCAGTACTTC.

The CDR3 nucleotides read TGTGCCACTAAAGACAGGGGATTAGGTCAGCCCCAGCATTTT. Protein sequence: CATKDRGLGQPQHF. The rearrangement joins TRBV6-1 to TRBJ1-5; 8 positions match TRBD1. This CDR3 region has 14 residues. In germline, CDR1 is MNHNS, CDR2 SASEGT. V lost 10 bases and J lost 6; bases outside the gene matches: 11.

The chain uses TRBV9 and TRBJ2-1; D gene uncertain. The germline V and J ends were trimmed by 3 bases and 0 bases, with 7 bases remaining between them. The germline V gene has CDR1 SGDLS and CDR2 YYNGEE. The CDR3 is made up of 14 amino acids. CDR3 amino acids: CASSGPYSYNEQFF. The CDR3 DNA follows: TGTGCCAGCAGCGGACCGTACTCCTACAATGAGCAGTTCTTC. The full variable domain, in which reference TRBV9 and TRBJ2-1 provide the parts outside the CDR3, is DSGVTQTPKHLITATGQRVTLRCSPRSGDLSVYWYQQSLDQGLQFLIQYYNGEERAKGNILERFSAQQFPDLHSELNLSSLELGDSALYFCASSGPYSYNEQFFGPGTRLTVL.

This chain joins TRBV5-4 and TRBJ2-1, with 13 positions matching TRBD2. The length of the CDR3 is 15 residues. V lost 3 bases, J lost 7 bases, and 4 bases stayed unmatched. CDR1 SGHNT and CDR2 YYREEE come from the germline V gene (reference sequence). CDR3 amino acids: CASSSTSGRRNEQFF. In nucleotides, the CDR3 is TGTGCCAGCAGCTCGACTAGCGGGAGGAGGAATGAGCAGTTCTTC.

The rearrangement links TRBV7-2 to TRBJ1-4, with no clear D. V was shortened by 5 bases and J by 7 bases, with 8 bases between the two germline ends. The length of the CDR3 is 12 residues. Germline assignment: CDR1 SGHTA and CDR2 FQGNSA. Here the CDR3 DNA reads TGTGCCAGCAGCCCCTCGGGTGAAAAACTGTTTTTT. Protein sequence: CASSPSGEKLFF.

V gene TRBV6-5 combines with J gene TRBJ2-7; D remains ambiguous. Per the germline V gene, CDR1 is MNHEY and CDR2 is SVGAGI. V was shortened by 4 bases and J by 2 bases, with 12 bases between the two germline ends. This CDR3 is built from 14 residues. CDR3 protein: CASSSGPRTYEQYF. The CDR3 DNA reads TGTGCCAGCAGTTCCGGACCCAGGACCTACGAGCAGTACTTC.